Listed below are T cell receptor beta chains from one sample, sequenced in a study of OX40 agonist ivuxolimab in advanced cancers. Profiled with immunoSEQ multiplex PCR; TCRdb holds only in-frame clones, not every one. Among 60,000 to 100,000 clones listed, roughly 90% were seen once. The material was CD4+ or CD8+ T cells sorted from blood, obtained in a trial of the OX40 agonist ivuxolimab. These receptors were taken from an adult with an advanced solid tumor such as melanoma, head and neck, liver or kidney cancer. CDR3s leave out the opening cysteine and the closing phenylalanine or tryptophan.

CDR3aa	v_gene	j_gene
ASSRQGPETQY	TRBV7-2	TRBJ2-5
ASSRTVGGQWH	TRBV5-6	TRBJ1-5
ASSPWSGGQNNEQF	TRBV5-1	TRBJ2-1
AISESNSYQPQH	TRBV10-3	TRBJ1-5
ASSPVNQPQH	TRBV18	TRBJ1-5
ASSSGDSRANYGYT	TRBV5-1	TRBJ1-2
ASSLGLGAQY	TRBV28	TRBJ2-3
ASSLSGSSGDEQY	TRBV7-3	TRBJ2-7
ASRRTGVGEKLF	TRBV28	TRBJ1-4
ASSYRTGTDTQY	TRBV6-5	TRBJ2-3
ASSSTSRDGTQY	TRBV11-3	TRBJ2-5
ASSGKLAGARDEQF	TRBV9	TRBJ2-1
ATSRVRSGNSYEQY	TRBV15	TRBJ2-7
ASSQGNSGDRSMYGYT	TRBV4-3	TRBJ1-2
ASSSGGRENEQF	TRBV5-1	TRBJ2-1
ASSLESGERAEQF	TRBV5-1	TRBJ2-1
ASSLVSRDNEQF	TRBV11-1	TRBJ2-1
ASSQDRGRQPQH	TRBV4-2	TRBJ1-5
ASSPPQVAATDTQY	TRBV28	TRBJ2-3
ASSRPRSENGRTGEQY	TRBV7-8	TRBJ2-7
ASSLTSPMTGGSNEQF	TRBV4-3	TRBJ2-1
ASTRDGGQGYEQY	TRBV27	TRBJ2-7
AWSVLVNTIY	TRBV30	TRBJ1-3
ASSEMGQYQETQY	TRBV6-1	TRBJ2-5
ASSLSRWPGNEQF	TRBV11-2	TRBJ2-1
ASSNQAENTEAF	TRBV19	TRBJ1-1
ASSFGGGYTEAF	TRBV5-6	TRBJ1-1
ASSIGGSHEETQY	TRBV11-3	TRBJ2-5
ASSRRETGYEQY	TRBV19	TRBJ2-7
ASSSTVNSPLH	TRBV11-3	TRBJ1-6
ASSPRLTSGRRDEQF	TRBV9	TRBJ2-1
ASSSGRFAGDEQF	TRBV5-1	TRBJ2-1
ASSPPVRSWGTEAF	TRBV18	TRBJ1-1
ASSSPWSTGELF	TRBV13	TRBJ2-2
ASSAQRNLFTGELF	TRBV25-1	TRBJ2-2
ASSLDGVKGYT	TRBV5-4	TRBJ1-2
ASSTTRTGGAVDTQY	TRBV19	TRBJ2-3
SAARGYEQY	TRBV29-1	TRBJ2-7
ASRAPGQGFDEQY	TRBV6-5	TRBJ2-7
ASSPTGRSSGANVLT	TRBV7-3	TRBJ2-6
AISPGNSPYEQY	TRBV10-3	TRBJ2-7
ASSLVVRGSHVAF	TRBV11-2	TRBJ1-1
ASSLDLGRGEQF	TRBV11-2	TRBJ2-1
ASSYWENYGYT	TRBV6-5	TRBJ1-2
ASSQDPRDNEQF	TRBV4-3	TRBJ2-1
ASSLGLAGGTDTQY	TRBV11-2	TRBJ2-3
ASSLLPQGSQETQY	TRBV5-6	TRBJ2-5
SGTTGAVRTDTQY	TRBV29-1	TRBJ2-3
ASSLRTGGNLYGYT	TRBV14	TRBJ1-2
ASSPRASGSTEGTDTQY	TRBV7-2	TRBJ2-3
ASSSTDSTYEQY	TRBV7-6	TRBJ2-7